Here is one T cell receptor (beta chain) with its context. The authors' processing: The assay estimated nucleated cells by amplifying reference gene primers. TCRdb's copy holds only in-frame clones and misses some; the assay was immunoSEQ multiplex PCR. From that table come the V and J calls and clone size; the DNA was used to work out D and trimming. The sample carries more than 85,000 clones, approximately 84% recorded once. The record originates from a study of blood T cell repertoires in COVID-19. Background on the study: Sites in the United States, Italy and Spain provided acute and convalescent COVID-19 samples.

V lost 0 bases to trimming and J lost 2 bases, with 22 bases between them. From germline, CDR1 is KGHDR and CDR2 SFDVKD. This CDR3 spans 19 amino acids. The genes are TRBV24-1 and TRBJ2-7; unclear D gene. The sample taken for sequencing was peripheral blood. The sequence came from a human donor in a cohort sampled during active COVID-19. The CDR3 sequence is CATSDLPPPPPRSPYEQYF. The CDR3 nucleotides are TGTGCCACCAGTGATTTGCCCCCCCCACCTCCCAGGTCCCCCTACGAGCAGTACTTC.